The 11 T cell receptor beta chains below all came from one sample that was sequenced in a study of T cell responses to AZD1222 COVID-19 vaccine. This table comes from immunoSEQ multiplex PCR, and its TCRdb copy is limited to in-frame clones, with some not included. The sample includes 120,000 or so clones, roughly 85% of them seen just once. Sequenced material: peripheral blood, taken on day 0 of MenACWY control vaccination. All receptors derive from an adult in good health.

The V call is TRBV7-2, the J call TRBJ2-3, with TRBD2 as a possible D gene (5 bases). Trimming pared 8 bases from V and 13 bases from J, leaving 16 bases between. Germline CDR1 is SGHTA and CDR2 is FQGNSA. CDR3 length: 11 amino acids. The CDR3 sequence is CASCCCGCKYF. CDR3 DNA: TGTGCCAGCTGCTGTTGCGGGTGTAAGTATTTT.

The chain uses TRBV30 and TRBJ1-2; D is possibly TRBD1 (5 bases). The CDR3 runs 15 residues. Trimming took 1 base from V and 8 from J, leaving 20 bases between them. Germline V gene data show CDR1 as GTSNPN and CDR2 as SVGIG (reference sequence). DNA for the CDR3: TGTGCCTGGAGTGCGATCGACAGAGTGTTGGTCGGCTACACCTTC. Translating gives CAWSAIDRVLVGYTF.

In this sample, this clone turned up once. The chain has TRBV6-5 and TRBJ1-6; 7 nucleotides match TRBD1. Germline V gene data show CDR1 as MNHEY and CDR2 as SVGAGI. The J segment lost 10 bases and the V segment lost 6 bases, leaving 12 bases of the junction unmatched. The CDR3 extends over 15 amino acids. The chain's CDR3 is CASRGQSTSVSPLHF. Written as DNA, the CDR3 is TGTGCCAGCAGGGGACAGTCCACCTCTGTCTCACCCCTCCACTTT.

The DNA of the CDR3 is TGTGCCAGCAGCGTAGCCAGGACAGGGGCCACCGGGGAGCTGTTTTTT. Its translation is CASSVARTGATGELFF. The chain recombines TRBV9 with TRBJ2-2; 9 bases line up with TRBD1. With V trimmed by 0 bases and J by 4 bases, 4 bases remained unmatched. The CDR3 extends over 16 amino acids. Germline assignment: CDR1 SGDLS and CDR2 YYNGEE. Together with reference TRBV9 and TRBJ2-2, the CDR3 gives the full variable domain: DSGVTQTPKHLITATGQRVTLRCSPRSGDLSVYWYQQSLDQGLQFLIQYYNGEERAKGNILERFSAQQFPDLHSELNLSSLELGDSALYFCASSVARTGATGELFFGEGSRLTVL.

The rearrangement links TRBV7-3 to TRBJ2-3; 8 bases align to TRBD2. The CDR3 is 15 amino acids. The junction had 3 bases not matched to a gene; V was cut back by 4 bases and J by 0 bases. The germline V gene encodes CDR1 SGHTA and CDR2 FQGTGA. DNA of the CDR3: TGTGCCAGCAGCTGGACTAGCAGCAGCACAGATACGCAGTATTTT. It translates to CASSWTSSSTDTQYF.

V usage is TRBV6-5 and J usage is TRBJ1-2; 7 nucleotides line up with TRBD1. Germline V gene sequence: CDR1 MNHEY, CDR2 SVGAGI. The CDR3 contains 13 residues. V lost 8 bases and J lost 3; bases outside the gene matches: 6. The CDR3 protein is CASSRGVDYGYTF. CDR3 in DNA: TGTGCCAGCTCCAGGGGGGTGGACTATGGCTACACCTTC.

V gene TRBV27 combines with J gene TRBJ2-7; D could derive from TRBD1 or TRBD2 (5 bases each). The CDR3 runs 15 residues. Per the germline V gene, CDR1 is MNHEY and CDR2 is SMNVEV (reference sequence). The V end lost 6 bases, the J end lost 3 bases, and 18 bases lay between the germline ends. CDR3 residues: CASSEPRGHGYEQYF. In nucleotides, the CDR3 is TGTGCCAGCAGCGAGCCCCGGGGCCATGGCTACGAGCAGTACTTC.

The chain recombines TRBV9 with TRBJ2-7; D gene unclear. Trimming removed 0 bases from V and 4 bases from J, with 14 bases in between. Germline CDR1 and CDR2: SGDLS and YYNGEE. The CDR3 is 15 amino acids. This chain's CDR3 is CASSVGPGLRYEQYF. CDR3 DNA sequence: TGTGCCAGCAGCGTAGGGCCTGGGCTACGGTACGAGCAGTACTTC.

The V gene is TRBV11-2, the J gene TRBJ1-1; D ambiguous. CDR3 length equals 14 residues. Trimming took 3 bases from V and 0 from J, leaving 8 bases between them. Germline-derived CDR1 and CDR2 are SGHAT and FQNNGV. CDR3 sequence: CASSLLTLNTEAFF. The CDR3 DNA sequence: TGTGCCAGCAGCTTGCTTACGCTGAACACTGAAGCTTTCTTT.

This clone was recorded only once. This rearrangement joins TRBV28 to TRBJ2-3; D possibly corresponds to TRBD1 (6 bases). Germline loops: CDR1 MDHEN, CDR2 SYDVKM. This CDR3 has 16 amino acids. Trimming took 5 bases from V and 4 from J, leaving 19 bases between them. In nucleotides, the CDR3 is TGTGCCAGCAGTCCTGGGGGCCCCCCGGGCGCAGATACGCAGTATTTT. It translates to CASSPGGPPGADTQYF.

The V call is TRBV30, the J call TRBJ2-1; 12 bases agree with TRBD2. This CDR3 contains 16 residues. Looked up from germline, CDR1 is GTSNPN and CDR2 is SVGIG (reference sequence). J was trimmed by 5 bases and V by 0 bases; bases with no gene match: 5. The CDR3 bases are TGTGCCTGGAGTGTCCAGGGACTAGCGGGCGACAATGAGCAGTTCTTC. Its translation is CAWSVQGLAGDNEQFF.